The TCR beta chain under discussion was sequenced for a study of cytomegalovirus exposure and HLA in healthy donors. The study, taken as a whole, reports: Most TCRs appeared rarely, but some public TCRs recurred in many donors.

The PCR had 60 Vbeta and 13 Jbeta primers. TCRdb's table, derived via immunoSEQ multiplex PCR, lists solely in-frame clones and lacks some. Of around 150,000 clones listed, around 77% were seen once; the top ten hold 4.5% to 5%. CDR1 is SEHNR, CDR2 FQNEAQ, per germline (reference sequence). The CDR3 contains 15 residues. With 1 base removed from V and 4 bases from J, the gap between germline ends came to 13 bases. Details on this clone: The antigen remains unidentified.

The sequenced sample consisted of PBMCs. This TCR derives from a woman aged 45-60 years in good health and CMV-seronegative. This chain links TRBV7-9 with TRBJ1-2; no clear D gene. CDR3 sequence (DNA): TGTGCCAGCAGCTTAGGGGGAGGCACTTCCTATGGCTACACCTTC. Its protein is CASSLGGGTSYGYTF.